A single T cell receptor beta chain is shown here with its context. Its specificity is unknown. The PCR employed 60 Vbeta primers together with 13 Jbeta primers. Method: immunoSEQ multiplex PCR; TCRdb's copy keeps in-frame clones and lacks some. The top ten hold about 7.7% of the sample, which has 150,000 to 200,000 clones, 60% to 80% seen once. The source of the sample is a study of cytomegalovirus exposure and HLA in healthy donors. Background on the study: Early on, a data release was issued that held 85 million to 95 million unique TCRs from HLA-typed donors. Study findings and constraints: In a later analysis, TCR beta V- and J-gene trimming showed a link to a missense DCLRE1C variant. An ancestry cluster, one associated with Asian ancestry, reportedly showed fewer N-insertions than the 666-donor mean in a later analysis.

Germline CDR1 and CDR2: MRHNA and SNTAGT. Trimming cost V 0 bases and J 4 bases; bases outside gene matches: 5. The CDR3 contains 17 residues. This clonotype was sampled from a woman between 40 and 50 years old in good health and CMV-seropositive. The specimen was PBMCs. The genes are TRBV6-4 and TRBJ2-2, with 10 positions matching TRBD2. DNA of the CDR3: TGTGCCAGCAGTGACTCCGGGATAGCGGGAGGCACCGGGGAGCTGTTTTTT. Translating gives CASSDSGIAGGTGELFF.